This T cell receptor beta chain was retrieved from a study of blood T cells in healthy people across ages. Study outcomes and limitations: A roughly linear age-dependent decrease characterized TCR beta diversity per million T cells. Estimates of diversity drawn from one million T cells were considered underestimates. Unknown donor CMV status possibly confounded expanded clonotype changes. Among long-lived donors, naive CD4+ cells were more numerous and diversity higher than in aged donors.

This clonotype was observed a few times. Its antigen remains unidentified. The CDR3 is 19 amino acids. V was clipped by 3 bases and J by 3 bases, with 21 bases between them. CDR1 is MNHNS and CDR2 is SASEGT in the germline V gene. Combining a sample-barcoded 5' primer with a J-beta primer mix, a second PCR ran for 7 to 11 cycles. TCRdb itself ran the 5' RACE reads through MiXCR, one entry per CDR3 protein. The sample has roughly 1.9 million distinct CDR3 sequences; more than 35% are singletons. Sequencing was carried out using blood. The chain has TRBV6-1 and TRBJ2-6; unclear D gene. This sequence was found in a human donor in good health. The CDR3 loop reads CASSDLFVGRVGGANVLTF. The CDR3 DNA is TGTGCCAGCAGTGATCTATTTGTAGGAAGGGTTGGTGGGGCCAACGTCCTGACTTTC.